The sequence of this T cell receptor beta chain was determined in a study of T cells in localized non-small cell lung cancer. Study results and caveats: Uninvolved adjacent lung showed higher T cell clonality than tumor.

Comments on this clone: The antigen is not known.

The J segment lost 4 bases and the V segment lost 0 bases, leaving 6 bases of the junction unmatched. In germline, CDR1 is SGHRS, CDR2 YFSETQ. The CDR3 consists of 17 residues. Libraries were prepared by immunoSEQ multiplex PCR; TCRdb keeps only in-frame clonotypes and omits some of them. The table records more than 100,000 clones, about 90% of them present only once. The chain employs TRBV5-1 and TRBJ2-1; 11 bases align to TRBD2. The sample in question was peripheral blood, obtained before any cancer treatment. The TCR sequence derives from a female donor older than 55 with stage I lung adenocarcinoma. CDR3 nucleotide sequence: TGCGCCAGCAGCTTGGGTAGTACTAGCGGGAGTTACAATGAGCAGTTCTTC. Translating it yields CASSLGSTSGSYNEQFF.